This T cell receptor beta chain was observed in a study of T cells after posttransplantation cyclophosphamide. Study outcomes and limitations: TRB clonality was highly associated with recipient CMV seropositivity and reactivation. Later blood repertoires were often dominated by clones from the donor CD8+ memory compartment.

Treatment was busulfan-fludarabine conditioning, a marrow graft, and cyclophosphamide on days +3 and +4. The protocol was immunoSEQ multiplex PCR, while the TCRdb copy is restricted to in-frame clones and leaves out a portion. The sample has about 19,000 clones, approximately 86% seen once; the top ten hold more than 5.5%. Of note for this clone: Its specificity is not known.

The material was PBMCs, obtained after allogeneic stem cell transplant with posttransplant cyclophosphamide. The source of this sequence is a female patient aged 40-50 years who received an allogeneic stem cell transplant from a related donor, was CMV-positive, and had no GVHD. Some of these T cells may belong to the graft donor.

CDR3 sequence: CASSVMGPSYNEQFF. In DNA form, the CDR3 reads TGTGCCAGCAGCGTAATGGGGCCCTCCTACAATGAGCAGTTCTTC. The chain links TRBV9 to TRBJ2-1; maybe TRBD1 (5 bases). The CDR3 contains 15 residues. Germline V gives CDR1 SGDLS, CDR2 YYNGEE. Between the trimmed V and J ends, which lost 1 base and 0 bases, there was a span of 8 bases.